This T cell receptor (beta chain) emerged from a study of PD-1 blockade in classical Hodgkin lymphoma. Note on this clone: Its antigen is unknown.

Time point of the sample: cycle 4 day 1 (C4D1), after less than 7 weeks of nivolumab. Each patient experienced a relapse that followed autologous stem cell transplantation, and brentuximab vedotin exposure varied. Starting with thawed PBMCs, CD4+ T cells were purified by magnetic negative selection. Classification of best responses gave complete response, partial response or progressive disease. This table comes from immunoSEQ multiplex PCR, and its TCRdb copy is limited to in-frame clones, with some not included. The sample holds almost 2,000 clones; about 85% are singletons and the top ten take 35% to 45%. Overall study findings and caveats: CD4+ TCR diversity rose significantly by C4D1, and CD8+ TCR diversity did not. Whatever underlies the repertoire differences (possibly disease activity or prior therapy) remains undefined.

The V end was cut by 7 bases, the J end by 0 bases, with 4 bases between. In germline, CDR1 is SNHLY, CDR2 FYNNEI. This CDR3 region has 12 residues. Sequencing used CD4+ T cells from blood, obtained before the fourth cycle of nivolumab. The genes are TRBV2 and TRBJ1-5; no clear D. The receptor comes from a human donor with classical Hodgkin lymphoma. The CDR3 spells CASTSSNQPQHF. The CDR3 nucleotides read TGTGCCAGCACCAGTAGCAATCAGCCCCAGCATTTT.